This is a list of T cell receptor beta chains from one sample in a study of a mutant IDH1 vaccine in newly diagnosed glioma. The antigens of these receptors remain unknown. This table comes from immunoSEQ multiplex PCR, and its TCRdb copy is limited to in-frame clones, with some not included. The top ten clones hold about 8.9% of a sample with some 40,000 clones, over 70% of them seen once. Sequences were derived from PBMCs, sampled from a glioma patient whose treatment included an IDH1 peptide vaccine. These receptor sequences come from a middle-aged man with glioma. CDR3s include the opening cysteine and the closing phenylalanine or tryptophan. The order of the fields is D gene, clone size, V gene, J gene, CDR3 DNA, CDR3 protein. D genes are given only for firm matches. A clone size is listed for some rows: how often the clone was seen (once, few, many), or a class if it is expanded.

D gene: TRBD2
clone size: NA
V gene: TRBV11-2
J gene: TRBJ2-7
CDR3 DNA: TGTGCCAGCAGCTTAGCGGGAGGGAGGTACGAGCAGTACTTC
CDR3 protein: CASSLAGGRYEQYF

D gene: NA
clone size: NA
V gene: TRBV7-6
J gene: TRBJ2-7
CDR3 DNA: TGTGCCAGCAGCAAAAGCGCTACCTACGAGCAGTACTTC
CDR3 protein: CASSKSATYEQYF

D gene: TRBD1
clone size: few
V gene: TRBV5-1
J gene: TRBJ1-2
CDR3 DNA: TGCGCCAGCAGCTTTCCCGCGGGACAGGGAGGCTATGGCTACACCTTC
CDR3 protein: CASSFPAGQGGYGYTF

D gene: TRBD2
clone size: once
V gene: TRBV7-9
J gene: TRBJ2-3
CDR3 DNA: TGTGCCAGCAGCTTTCTAGCGGGACGGGTAGATACGCAGTATTTT
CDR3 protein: CASSFLAGRVDTQYF

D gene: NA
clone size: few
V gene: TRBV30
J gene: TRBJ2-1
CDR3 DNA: TGTGCCTGGGGGGAACAGGGCGGGCAGTTCTTC
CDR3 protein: CAWGEQGGQFF

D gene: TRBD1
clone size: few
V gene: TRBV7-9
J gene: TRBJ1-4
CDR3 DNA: TGTGCCAGCAGCCGAACTCAGGGGGTCACCAATGAAAAACTGTTTTTT
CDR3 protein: CASSRTQGVTNEKLFF

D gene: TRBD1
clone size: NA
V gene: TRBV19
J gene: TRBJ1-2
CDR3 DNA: TGTGCCAGTAGTATCGGAGGGACAGGGGGGATCTACACCTTC
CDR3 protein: CASSIGGTGGIYTF

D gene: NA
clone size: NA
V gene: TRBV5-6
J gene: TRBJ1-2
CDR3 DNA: TGTGCCAGCACCAGGCTGCGGGATCTCTATGGCTACACCTTC
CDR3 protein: CASTRLRDLYGYTF

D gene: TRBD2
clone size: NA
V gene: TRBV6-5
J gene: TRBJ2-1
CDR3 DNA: TGTGCCAGCAGTTTTAGGACTAGCGGGAGTTATGAGCAGTTCTTC
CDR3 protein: CASSFRTSGSYEQFF

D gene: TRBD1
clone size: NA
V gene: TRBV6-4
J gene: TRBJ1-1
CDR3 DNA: TGTGCCAGCAGTGCGGGACAGGGGAACACTGAAGCTTTCTTT
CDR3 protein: CASSAGQGNTEAFF

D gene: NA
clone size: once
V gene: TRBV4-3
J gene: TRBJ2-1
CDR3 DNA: TGCGCCAGCAGCCAAGACAGGGAGTTTTTCGATGAGCAGTTCTTC
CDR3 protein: CASSQDREFFDEQFF

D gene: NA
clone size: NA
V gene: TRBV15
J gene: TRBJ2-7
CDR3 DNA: TGTGCCACCAGCAGAGACATTCAACAGAGCTCCTACGAGCAGTACTTC
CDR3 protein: CATSRDIQQSSYEQYF

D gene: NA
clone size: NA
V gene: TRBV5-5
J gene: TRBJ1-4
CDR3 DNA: TGTGCCAGCAGCTCTGAACGGTCTCGCAGTAATGAAAAACTGTTTTTT
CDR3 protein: CASSSERSRSNEKLFF

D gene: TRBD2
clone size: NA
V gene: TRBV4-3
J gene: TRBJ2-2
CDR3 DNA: TGCGCCAGCAGCCAAGATCACCTAGCGGCCAACACCGGGGAGCTGTTTTTT
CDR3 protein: CASSQDHLAANTGELFF

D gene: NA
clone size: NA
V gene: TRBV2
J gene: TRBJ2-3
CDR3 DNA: TGTGCCAGCCTGGCTGTTAACCCAGGGCAGGGGTGGACAGATACGCAGTATTTT
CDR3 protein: CASLAVNPGQGWTDTQYF

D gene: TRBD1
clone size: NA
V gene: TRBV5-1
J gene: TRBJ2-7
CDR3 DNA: TGCGCCAGCAGCTTGGAGGGGCAGGGGGCGAGGGAGCAGTACTTC
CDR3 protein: CASSLEGQGAREQYF

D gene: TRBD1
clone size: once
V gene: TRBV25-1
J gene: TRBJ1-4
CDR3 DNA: TGTGCCAGCAGTGAACCTCGACAGGGATACGAAAAACTGTTTTTT
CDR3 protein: CASSEPRQGYEKLFF

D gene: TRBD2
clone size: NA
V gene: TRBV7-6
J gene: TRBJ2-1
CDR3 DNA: TGTGCCAGCAGCTTAACTAGCGGACACAATGAGCAGTTCTTC
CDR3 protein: CASSLTSGHNEQFF

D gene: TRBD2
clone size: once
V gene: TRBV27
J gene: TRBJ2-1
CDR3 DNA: TGTGCCAGCAGTTTAAGCGGGGAAAGCTCCTACAATGAGCAGTTCTTC
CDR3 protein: CASSLSGESSYNEQFF

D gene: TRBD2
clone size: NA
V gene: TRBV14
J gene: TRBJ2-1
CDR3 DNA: TGTGCCAGCAGCCCCCTAGGCGGGAGCTCCTACAATGAGCAGTTCTTC
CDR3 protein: CASSPLGGSSYNEQFF

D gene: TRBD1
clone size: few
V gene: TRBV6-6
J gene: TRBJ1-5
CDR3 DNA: TGTGCCAGCCGCCAGGGACAGGGCGCTAAGCCCCAGCATTTT
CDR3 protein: CASRQGQGAKPQHF

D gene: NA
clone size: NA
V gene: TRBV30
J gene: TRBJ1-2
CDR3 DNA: TGTGCTCAGGGAGGGAACTATGGCTACACCTTC
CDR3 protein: CAQGGNYGYTF

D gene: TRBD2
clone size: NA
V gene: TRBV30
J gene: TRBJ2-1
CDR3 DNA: TGTGCCTGGAAAGGGGGGGAGCGGGAGGGCCCCCTCTCCTACAATGAGCAGTTCTTC
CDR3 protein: CAWKGGEREGPLSYNEQFF

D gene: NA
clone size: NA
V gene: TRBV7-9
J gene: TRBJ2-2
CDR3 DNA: TGTGCCAGCAGCCCCCCAGAGGCAGCATACACCGGGGAGCTGTTTTTT
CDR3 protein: CASSPPEAAYTGELFF

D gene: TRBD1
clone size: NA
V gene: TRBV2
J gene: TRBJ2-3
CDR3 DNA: TGTGCCAGCAAAGGTGGGACCGGGACAGGCACAGATACGCAGTATTTT
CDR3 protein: CASKGGTGTGTDTQYF

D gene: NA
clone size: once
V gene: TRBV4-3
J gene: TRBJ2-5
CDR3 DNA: TGCGCCAGCAGCCAAGATTTCAGGGGTCAAGAGACCCAGTACTTC
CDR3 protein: CASSQDFRGQETQYF

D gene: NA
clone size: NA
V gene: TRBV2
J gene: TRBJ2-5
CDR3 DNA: TGTGCCAGCAGCAGGGAAGAGACCCAGTACTTC
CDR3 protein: CASSREETQYF

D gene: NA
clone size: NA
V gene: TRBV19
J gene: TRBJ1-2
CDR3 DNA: TGTGCCAGTAGTATAGCCCTCGGGTCGTTCTATGGCTACACCTTC
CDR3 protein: CASSIALGSFYGYTF

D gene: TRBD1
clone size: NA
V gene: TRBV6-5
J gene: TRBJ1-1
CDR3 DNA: TGTGCCAGCAGTTTGACAGGGAACGTTGAAGCTTTCTTT
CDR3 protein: CASSLTGNVEAFF

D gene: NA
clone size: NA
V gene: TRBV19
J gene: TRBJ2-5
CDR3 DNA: TGTGCCAGTAGTATGGGTGTTGGGAACAGTCCCCAAGAGACCCAGTACTTC
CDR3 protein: CASSMGVGNSPQETQYF

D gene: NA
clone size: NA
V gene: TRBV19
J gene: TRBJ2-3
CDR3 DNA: TGTGCCAGTAGTGCCCCAGACACAGATACGCAGTATTTT
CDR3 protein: CASSAPDTDTQYF

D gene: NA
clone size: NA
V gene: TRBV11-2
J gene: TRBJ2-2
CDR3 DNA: TGTGCCAGCAGCTTACTGGCCGGGGAGCTGTTTTTT
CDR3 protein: CASSLLAGELFF

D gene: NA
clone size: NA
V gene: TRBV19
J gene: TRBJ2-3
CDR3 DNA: TGTGCCAGTAGTCCCCGGGACCTTACTACAGATACGCAGTATTTT
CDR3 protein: CASSPRDLTTDTQYF

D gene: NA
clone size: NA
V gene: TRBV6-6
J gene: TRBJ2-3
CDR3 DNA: TGTGCCAGCAGCGATAGCGCGCCTAGCACAGATACGCAGTATTTT
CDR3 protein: CASSDSAPSTDTQYF

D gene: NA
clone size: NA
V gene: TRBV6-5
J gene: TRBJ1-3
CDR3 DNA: TGTGCCAGCAGTCCCCACCAGGCGGCGTGGAACACCATATATTTT
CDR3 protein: CASSPHQAAWNTIYF

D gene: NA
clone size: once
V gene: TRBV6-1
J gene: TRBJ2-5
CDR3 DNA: TGTGCCAGCAGCAGACTAGTCCCAGAGACCCAGTACTTC
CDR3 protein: CASSRLVPETQYF

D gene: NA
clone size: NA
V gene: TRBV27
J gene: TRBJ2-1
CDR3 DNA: TGTGCCAGCAGTGGGCAGCCAGACTACAATGAGCAGTTCTTC
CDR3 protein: CASSGQPDYNEQFF

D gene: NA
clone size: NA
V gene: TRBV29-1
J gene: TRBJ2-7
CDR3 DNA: TGCAGCGTTGACGCAGGATCAGACTACGAGCAGTACTTC
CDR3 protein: CSVDAGSDYEQYF

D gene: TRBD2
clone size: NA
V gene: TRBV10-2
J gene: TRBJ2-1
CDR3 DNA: TGCGCCAGCAGCGGACTAGCGGGAGGCAATGAGCAGTTCTTC
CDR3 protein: CASSGLAGGNEQFF

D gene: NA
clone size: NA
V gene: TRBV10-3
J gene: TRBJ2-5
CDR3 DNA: TGTGCCATCAGTGAGCGGGGAGGGGGAGAGACCCAGTACTTC
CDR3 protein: CAISERGGGETQYF

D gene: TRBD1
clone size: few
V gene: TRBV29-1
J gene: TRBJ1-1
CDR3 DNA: TGCAGCGCCGAGACAGGGCTGAACACTGAAGCTTTCTTT
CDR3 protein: CSAETGLNTEAFF